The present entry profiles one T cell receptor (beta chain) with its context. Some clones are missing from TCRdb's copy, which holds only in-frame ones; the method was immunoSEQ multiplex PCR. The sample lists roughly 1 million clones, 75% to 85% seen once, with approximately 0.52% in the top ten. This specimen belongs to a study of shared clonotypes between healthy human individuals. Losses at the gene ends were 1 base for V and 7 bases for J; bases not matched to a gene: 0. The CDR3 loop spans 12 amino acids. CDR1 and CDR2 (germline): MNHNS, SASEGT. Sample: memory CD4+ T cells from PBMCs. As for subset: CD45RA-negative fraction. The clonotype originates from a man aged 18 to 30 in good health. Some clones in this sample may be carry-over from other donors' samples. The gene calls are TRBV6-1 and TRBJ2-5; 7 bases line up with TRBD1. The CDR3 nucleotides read TGTGCCAGCAGTGAAGGACAGGGGACCCAGTACTTC. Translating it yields CASSEGQGTQYF.